A single sample is the source of the 29 T cell receptor beta chains below, sequenced in a study of blood T cell repertoires in COVID-19. Libraries were prepared by immunoSEQ multiplex PCR; TCRdb keeps only in-frame clonotypes and omits some of them. The table lists hundreds of thousands of clones, roughly nine tenths of them singletons. Sequencing was carried out using PBMCs or T cells enriched from blood (not recorded which). All receptors come from a man aged 18 to 35 who had recovered from COVID-19.

The chain combines TRBV7-6 with TRBJ1-5, with 8 bases identical to TRBD1. The CDR3 consists of 13 residues. The ends lost 6 bases at V and 6 bases at J; junction bases unmatched: 4. Germline V gene lookup returns CDR1 SGHVS and CDR2 FNYEAQ. As DNA, the CDR3 is TGTGCCAGCAGTCTAGACAGGGGTCAGCCCCAGCATTTT. The encoded protein is CASSLDRGQPQHF.

The J gene is TRBJ2-5, the V gene TRBV19, with 9 bases matching TRBD1. With 3 bases clipped from V and 5 bases from J, the junction kept 4 bases outside the gene matches. This CDR3 has 14 amino acids. CDR1 and CDR2 from the germline V gene are LNHDA and SQIVND (reference sequence). The CDR3 DNA is TGTGCCAGTAGTATGTGGACAGGGGAGGAGACCCAGTACTTC. Translation: CASSMWTGEETQYF. The whole variable domain, remainder taken from reference TRBV19 and TRBJ2-5, is DGGITQSPKYLFRKEGQNVTLSCEQNLNHDAMYWYRQDPGQGLRLIYYSQIVNDFQKGDIAEGYSVSREKKESFPLTVTSAQKNPTAFYLCASSMWTGEETQYFGPGTRLLVL.

This chain joins TRBV5-5 and TRBJ1-1; unclear D gene. Germline V gene data show CDR1 as SGHKS and CDR2 as YYEKEE (reference sequence). The CDR3 has 14 residues. Trimming stripped 0 bases from V and 1 base from J, with 7 bases between. The CDR3 DNA reads TGTGCCAGCAGCTTGGTTCCTCGGAACACTGAAGCTTTCTTT. Translated: CASSLVPRNTEAFF.

The chain is built from TRBV3-1 (or the pseudogene TRBV3-2) and TRBJ1-1; D is possibly TRBD1 (6 bases). The CDR3 has 15 residues. Germline values: CDR1 LGHDT, CDR2 YNNKEL (reference sequence). The V and J ends lost 4 bases and 3 bases respectively, with 15 bases between them. The DNA for the CDR3 is TGTGCCAGCAGCCCCTTAATGGGGGGGCACACTGAAGCTTTCTTT. This encodes CASSPLMGGHTEAFF.

The J gene is TRBJ2-7, the V gene TRBV9, with D possibly matching TRBD2 (5 bases). Per germline, CDR1 SGDLS and CDR2 YYNGEE. The CDR3 contains 15 residues. Trimming pared 0 bases from V and 5 bases from J, leaving 15 bases between. The CDR3 loop is CASSVAETLVDEQYF. CDR3 DNA: TGTGCCAGCAGCGTAGCTGAGACACTAGTCGACGAGCAGTACTTC.

This clone has just a few counts. The chain recombines TRBV5-4 with TRBJ2-7; the match to TRBD2 covers 8 bases. V shed 3 bases and J 5 bases; nucleotides not matched to a gene: 10. This CDR3 has 15 amino acids. The germline V gene encodes CDR1 SGHNT and CDR2 YYREEE (reference sequence). CDR3 bases: TGTGCCAGCAGCTCGTCGGGGGGGCCTTTCAACGAGCAGTACTTC. Its protein is CASSSSGGPFNEQYF.

This chain uses TRBV19 with TRBJ2-1; D is unclear. The ends were cut back, 8 bases at V and 4 bases at J, with 21 bases in the middle. The CDR3 consists of 16 residues. CDR1 and CDR2 from the germline V gene are LNHDA and SQIVND (reference sequence). The CDR3 DNA is TGTGCCAGTTCGCGATCAATCTCATACCAATACAATGAGCAGTTCTTC. Amino acids: CASSRSISYQYNEQFF.

This clone was seen only a few times. The V call is TRBV6-2 or TRBV6-3, the J call TRBJ1-1, with D unresolved. The CDR3 sequence is 12 residues long. Germline V gene lookup returns CDR1 MNHEY and CDR2 SVGEGT. V was cut by 5 bases and J by 5 bases, with 9 bases left in between. The CDR3 bases are TGTGCCAGCAGTCCGAGAAGTACTGAAGCTTTCTTT. Encoded protein: CASSPRSTEAFF.

The genes are TRBV4-1 and TRBJ1-5; 8 nucleotides agree with TRBD1. Trimming took 1 base from V and 5 from J; bases not matched to a gene: 4. The CDR3 is 15 amino acids. Germline V CDR1 and CDR2: MGHRA, YSYEKL. The chain's CDR3 is CASSQGTGTDQPQHF. The DNA for the CDR3 is TGCGCCAGCAGCCAAGGGACAGGGACAGATCAGCCCCAGCATTTT.

Only one count was recorded for this clone. The CDR3, as DNA: TGCAGCGTTGAGGAGAGCGGGGGGGGCACCGGGGAGCTGTTTTTT. Its protein is CSVEESGGGTGELFF. The rearrangement joins TRBV29-1 to TRBJ2-2; the match to TRBD2 covers 10 bases. With 3 bases clipped from V and 4 bases from J, the junction kept 5 bases outside the gene matches. From germline, CDR1 is SQVTM and CDR2 ANQGSEA. The CDR3 totals 15 residues.

This sequence joins TRBV7-3 and TRBJ2-1; 7 nucleotides agree with TRBD1. The CDR3 is 14 residues long. V gave up 5 bases and J gave up 8 bases; unmatched junction bases: 9. Germline V CDR1 and CDR2: SGHTA, FQGTGA. CDR3 sequence reads: CASSVSQGSDEQFF. CDR3 DNA sequence: TGTGCCAGCAGCGTATCACAGGGGAGCGATGAGCAGTTCTTC.

This chain joins TRBV6-1 and TRBJ2-3, with 14 positions matching TRBD2. Per the germline V gene, CDR1 is MNHNS and CDR2 is SASEGT. The CDR3 has 16 residues. V lost 1 base and J lost 7; bases outside the gene matches: 4. The CDR3 coding sequence is TGTGCCAGCAGTGAAGGGGGGACTAGCGGGGGCTATACGCAGTATTTT. It is translated as CASSEGGTSGGYTQYF.

The rearrangement joins TRBV20-1 to TRBJ2-7; 13 positions match TRBD2. Germline V gene data show CDR1 as DFQATT and CDR2 as SNEGSKA (reference sequence). This CDR3 has 16 residues. With V trimmed by 3 bases and J by 2 bases, 7 bases remained unmatched. DNA for the CDR3: TGCAGTGCTAGTGATACTAGCGGGAGGGCCGCCTACGAGCAGTACTTC. This gives the protein CSASDTSGRAAYEQYF.

The rearrangement links TRBV18 to TRBJ2-1; TRBD1 might be the D (7 bases). The length of the CDR3 is 17 residues. The germline V gene encodes CDR1 KGHSH and CDR2 LQKENI. The ends were cut back, 2 bases at V and 9 bases at J, with 23 bases in the middle. CDR3 sequence: CASSPDARQGGLGEQFF. In DNA, the CDR3 is TGTGCCAGCTCACCAGACGCGCGACAGGGAGGTTTAGGTGAGCAGTTCTTC. The variable domain in full, with the rest retrieved from reference TRBV18 and TRBJ2-1, is NAGVMQNPRHLVRRRGQEARLRCSPMKGHSHVYWYRQLPEEGLKFMVYLQKENIIDESGMPKERFSAEFPKEGPSILRIQQVVRGDSAAYFCASSPDARQGGLGEQFFGPGTRLTVL.

This sequence joins TRBV5-6 and TRBJ1-4; TRBD1 matches 10 bases. Germline V lookup: CDR1 SGHDT, CDR2 YYEEEE. The CDR3 spans 16 residues. J was trimmed by 8 bases and V by 5 bases; bases with no gene match: 12. Written as DNA, the CDR3 is TGTGCCAGCAGAAGACAGGGGGCGGGCGAAAAGGAAAAACTGTTTTTT. Translated, it gives CASRRQGAGEKEKLFF.

This chain uses TRBV6-5 with TRBJ2-7, with D unresolved. The CDR3 sequence is 12 residues long. Trimming took off 6 bases at V and 5 bases at J, with 11 bases between the two ends. The germline gives CDR1 MNHEY, CDR2 SVGAGI. CDR3 amino acids: CASRIGAHEQYF. As DNA, the CDR3 is TGTGCCAGCAGAATTGGAGCCCACGAGCAGTACTTC.

The CDR3 is CASSSDNNQPQHF. The CDR3 DNA reads as TGTGCCAGCAGTAGTGACAACAATCAGCCCCAGCATTTT. V is TRBV7-8 and J is TRBJ1-5; D remains ambiguous. CDR1 SGHVS and CDR2 FQNEAQ come from the germline V gene. CDR3 length: 13 residues. Trimming stripped 6 bases from V and 3 bases from J, with 9 bases between.

CDR3 protein: CASRSPRDTIYF. The CDR3 nucleotides read TGTGCAAGTCGCTCCCCCCGGGACACCATATATTTT. The genes are TRBV12-2 and TRBJ1-3. TRBV12-2 represents a pseudogene. The CDR3 loop spans 12 amino acids.

The V gene is TRBV11-3, the J gene TRBJ2-1; 11 bases map to TRBD2. Germline CDR1 is SGHNT and CDR2 is YENEEA. The CDR3 length is 16 residues. V gave up 1 base and J gave up 6 bases; unmatched junction bases: 5. The CDR3 region is CASSLGGSGRGNEQFF. The CDR3 region has the DNA TGTGCCAGCAGCTTAGGAGGTAGCGGGAGGGGCAATGAGCAGTTCTTC.

The chain recombines TRBV6-5 with TRBJ2-1; 8 bases match TRBD1. Germline V lookup: CDR1 MNHEY, CDR2 SVGAGI. The CDR3 loop spans 14 amino acids. The trim removed 6 bases at V and 8 bases at J, leaving 9 bases unmatched. The CDR3: CASRGGQGADEQFF. CDR3 nucleotide sequence: TGTGCCAGCAGGGGGGGTCAGGGGGCCGATGAGCAGTTCTTC.

This sequence joins TRBV3-1 (or the pseudogene TRBV3-2) and TRBJ2-7, with 10 bases fitting TRBD1. The V segment lost 0 bases and the J segment 2 bases; nucleotides outside the gene matches: 4. This CDR3 contains 16 residues. Looked up from germline, CDR1 is LGHDT and CDR2 is YNNKEL (reference sequence). In nucleotides, the CDR3 is TGTGCCAGCAGCCAAGATACCGGGACAGGGGCCTACGAGCAGTACTTC. Translated, it gives CASSQDTGTGAYEQYF.

J is TRBJ1-3 and V is TRBV3-1 (or the pseudogene TRBV3-2); D is ambiguous. The CDR3 consists of 15 residues. Looked up from germline, CDR1 is LGHDT and CDR2 is YNNKEL (reference sequence). V shed 4 bases and J shed 0 bases, with 10 bases lying between them. The CDR3 nucleotides are TGTGCCAGCAGCCGAGGAGATTACTCTGGAAACACCATATATTTT. Amino acid sequence: CASSRGDYSGNTIYF.

J is TRBJ2-7 and V is TRBV10-3; D gene unclear. Germline V gene lookup returns CDR1 ENHRY and CDR2 SYGVKD. This CDR3 spans 13 amino acids. Trimming left V 6 bases short and J 4 bases short, with 13 bases between. The DNA of the CDR3 is TGTGCCATCAGATCGAGAGAGGAATACGAGCAGTACTTC. Translated: CAIRSREEYEQYF.

The J gene is TRBJ1-2, the V gene TRBV4-1; TRBD1 matches 8 bases. The V gene end was trimmed by 2 bases and the J gene end by 2 bases; junction bases not matched to a gene: 4. From germline, CDR1 is MGHRA and CDR2 YSYEKL. The CDR3 has 15 amino acids. In DNA, the CDR3 is TGCGCCAGCAGCCAACAGGGGGCCGGGAACTATGGCTACACCTTC. It is translated as CASSQQGAGNYGYTF.

The chain employs TRBV6-5 and TRBJ2-7; TRBD1 is a possible D gene (5 bases). From germline, CDR1 is MNHEY and CDR2 SVGAGI. V was clipped by 5 bases and J by 0 bases, with 14 bases between them. The CDR3 contains 15 residues. This chain's CDR3 is CASSNFQGYSYEQYF. CDR3 nucleotide sequence: TGTGCCAGCAGTAACTTCCAGGGCTACTCCTACGAGCAGTACTTC.

The chain joins TRBV28 to TRBJ1-2; TRBD1 matches at 9 bases. CDR1 MDHEN and CDR2 SYDVKM come from the germline V gene. Unmatched junction bases numbered 12, after V lost 5 bases and J lost 2 bases. The CDR3 has 17 amino acids. The CDR3 sequence is CASSNRDRVDINYGYTF. CDR3 sequence (DNA): TGTGCCAGCAGTAACCGGGACAGGGTCGACATAAACTATGGCTACACCTTC.

The rearrangement uses TRBV9 and TRBJ2-5; TRBD2 matches at 7 bases. Germline V gene sequence: CDR1 SGDLS, CDR2 YYNGEE. There are 15 residues in the CDR3. J was trimmed by 5 bases and V by 4 bases; bases with no gene match: 11. The CDR3 coding sequence is TGTGCCAGCAGCCCCCAAGCGGGGTCGCGTGAGACCCAGTACTTC. Its translation is CASSPQAGSRETQYF.

The chain recombines TRBV10-3 with TRBJ1-2; D uncertain. This CDR3 has 13 residues. The ends were cut back, 0 bases at V and 6 bases at J, with 8 bases in the middle. Germline V lookup: CDR1 ENHRY, CDR2 SYGVKD. The CDR3 DNA is TGTGCCATCAGTGAGTCAGTCACGGATGGCTACACCTTC. This translates into CAISESVTDGYTF.

This rearrangement joins TRBV10-3 to TRBJ2-5; 8 bases match TRBD2. V lost 3 bases to trimming and J lost 5 bases; unmatched junction nucleotides: 8. CDR3 size: 15 residues. In germline, CDR1 is ENHRY, CDR2 SYGVKD. CDR3 in DNA: TGTGCCATCAGTGAAGGGGCGGGAGGTTGGGAGACCCAGTACTTC. This gives the protein CAISEGAGGWETQYF.